Sequencing of this T cell receptor beta chain was carried out in a study of human T cells and chemical hapten exposure. V was pared by 5 bases and J by 7 bases, with 17 bases between. Germline V CDR1 and CDR2: SGHTA, FQGTGA. The CDR3 sequence is 14 residues long. TCRdb reprocessed the RACE reads with MiXCR, giving one entry per CDR3 protein. The sample lists approximately 370,000 distinct CDR3 sequences, 4.5% to 7% occurring once. Time point in this sample: pre-sensitization, week 0. Treatment indicated: therapeutic diphenylcyclopropenone sensitization with weekly scalp DPC. Sequencing used whole blood, obtained in connection with sensitization to the hapten diphenylcyclopropenone (DPC). The chain combines TRBV7-3 with TRBJ1-2, with D possibly matching TRBD1 (6 bases). The clonotype originates from a woman aged 18 to 35 with alopecia areata. Some clones in this sample may be carry-over from other donors' samples. CDR3 nucleotide sequence: TGTGCCAGCAGCCCCGACGACAGAGGGGGTGGCTACACCTTC. Protein: CASSPDDRGGGYTF.